Listed below are T cell receptor beta chains from one sample, sequenced in a study of tissue T cells after allogeneic stem cell transplantation. TCRdb's copy holds only in-frame clones and misses some; the assay was immunoSEQ multiplex PCR. The sample shows about 3,300 clones, about three fifths of them seen only once. Specimen: jejunal tissue, collected at autopsy. The receptors come from a male patient over 55 with steroid-refractory graft-versus-host disease after an allogeneic stem cell transplant. The graft donor may account for some of the T cells. Both conserved end residues are part of each CDR3. A D gene is named only where the DNA matches it firmly. Clone size is given for some rows only: seen once, a few or many times, or a class if the clone is expanded.

>TRBJ2-3|-|15|-|TRBV6-2/TRBV6-3
CASSYIRRVSDTQYF
TGTGCCAGCAGTTACATTCGGAGGGTGTCAGATACGCAGTATTTT
>TRBJ2-5|-|12|few|TRBV5-6
CASSLFQETQYF
TGTGCCAGCAGCTTGTTCCAAGAGACCCAGTACTTC
>TRBJ1-2|-|16|once|TRBV6-4
CASRVGTPQPSYGYTF
TGTGCCAGCAGAGTAGGGACACCACAGCCATCCTATGGCTACACCTTC
>TRBJ2-4|-|16|few|TRBV27
CASSWAWAVAKNIQYF
TGTGCCAGCAGTTGGGCTTGGGCTGTGGCCAAAAACATTCAGTACTTC
>TRBJ1-2|TRBD1|15|-|TRBV28
CASSPPGDRVTGYTF
TGTGCCAGCAGTCCACCGGGGGACAGGGTTACTGGCTACACCTTC
>TRBJ2-1|-|11|-|TRBV4-1
CASSQGDEQFF
TGCGCCAGCAGCCAAGGTGATGAGCAGTTCTTC
>TRBJ2-1|-|12|-|TRBV4-2
CASSLTDNEQFF
TGTGCCAGCAGTCTAACTGACAATGAGCAGTTCTTC
>TRBJ2-3|-|13|few|TRBV5-1
CASSRGATDTQYF
TGCGCCAGCAGCCGGGGGGCCACAGATACGCAGTATTTT
>TRBJ2-7|-|12|-|TRBV12-3/TRBV12-4
CASSPGGYEQYF
TGTGCCAGCAGTCCTGGGGGCTACGAGCAGTACTTC
>TRBJ2-2|TRBD2|14|large|TRBV29-1
CSVGEGTSTGELFF
TGCAGCGTTGGGGAGGGGACCTCCACCGGGGAGCTGTTTTTT
>TRBJ2-3|TRBD2|15|-|TRBV27
CASKFASGVGDTQYF
TGTGCCAGCAAGTTCGCTAGCGGAGTAGGAGATACGCAGTATTTT
>TRBJ1-6|-|14|few|TRBV4-1
CASSRDSYNSPLHF
TGCGCCAGCAGCAGGGATTCCTATAATTCACCCCTCCACTTT
>TRBJ2-1|TRBD2|17|few|TRBV4-2
CASSLKLRGGATNEQFF
TGTGCCAGCAGCCTGAAACTGCGGGGGGGGGCCACCAATGAGCAGTTCTTC
>TRBJ1-5|-|14|once|TRBV7-2
CASSLGQNNQPQHF
TGTGCCAGCAGCTTAGGACAGAATAATCAGCCCCAGCATTTT
>TRBJ1-1|TRBD1|17|hyperexpanded|TRBV9
CASSVAAGQGMNTEAFF
TGTGCCAGCAGCGTAGCTGCGGGACAGGGAATGAACACTGAAGCTTTCTTT
>TRBJ2-1|TRBD2|14|once|TRBV5-1
CASLGGSSYNEQFF
TGCGCCAGCCTGGGGGGGAGCTCCTACAATGAGCAGTTCTTC
>TRBJ2-3|-|16|-|TRBV18
CASSPRTPRSTDTQYF
TGTGCCAGCTCACCCCGAACACCTCGGAGCACAGATACGCAGTATTTT
>TRBJ2-1|TRBD2|14|-|TRBV6-2/TRBV6-3
CASSPPGLLNEQFF
TGTGCCAGCAGCCCCCCGGGACTACTTAATGAGCAGTTCTTC
>TRBJ2-7|TRBD2|15|-|TRBV5-3
CARRTSALFSYEQYF
TGTGCCAGACGGACTAGCGCCCTTTTCTCCTACGAGCAGTACTTC
>TRBJ1-5|-|13|-|TRBV6-6
CASSYGGEPPQHF
TGTGCCAGCAGTTACGGGGGGGAACCGCCCCAGCATTTT
>TRBJ1-5|-|13|once|TRBV7-2
CASSSSTVTPQHF
TGTGCCAGCAGTTCCTCGACAGTGACGCCCCAGCATTTT
>TRBJ1-5|-|14|few|TRBV27
CASKDRGSNQPQHF
TGTGCCAGCAAGGATCGGGGTAGTAATCAGCCCCAGCATTTT
>TRBJ2-5|-|19|-|TRBV6-2/TRBV6-3
CASSYSTAEPGLYQETQYF
TGTGCCAGCAGTTACTCGACGGCGGAGCCTGGCTTGTACCAAGAGACCCAGTACTTC
>TRBJ2-3|TRBD2|16|-|TRBV9
CASSVGLAGGADTQYF
TGTGCCAGCAGCGTAGGACTAGCGGGGGGCGCAGATACGCAGTATTTT
>TRBJ2-7|TRBD1|16|medium-sized|TRBV5-4
CASSLEVFQGASEQYF
TGTGCCAGCAGCTTGGAGGTCTTTCAGGGGGCAAGCGAGCAGTACTTC
>TRBJ1-3|-|14|-|TRBV6-1
CASLDVDSGNTIYF
TGTGCCAGCTTGGACGTCGATTCGGGAAACACCATATATTTT
>TRBJ1-2|-|13|-|TRBV7-9
CASSFRYNYGYTF
TGTGCCAGCAGCTTTCGTTATAACTATGGCTACACCTTC
>TRBJ2-3|-|14|-|TRBV6-5
CASSMSDTAPTQYF
TGTGCCAGCAGCATGTCGGACACCGCACCCACGCAGTATTTT
>TRBJ1-1|TRBD1|13|-|TRBV3-1/TRBV3-2
CASSHPQGSEAFF
TGTGCCAGCAGCCACCCACAGGGGTCTGAAGCTTTCTTT
>TRBJ2-5|-|11|-|TRBV9
CASGSWETQYF
TGTGCCAGCGGCTCATGGGAGACCCAGTACTTC
>TRBJ2-3|-|12|-|TRBV24-1
CATSDSRDTQYF
TGTGCCACCAGTGACTCGAGAGATACGCAGTATTTT
>TRBJ1-4|-|15|-|TRBV7-2
CASSVRGGEYEKLFF
TGTGCCAGCAGCGTAAGGGGGGGCGAATATGAAAAACTGTTTTTT
>TRBJ2-7|TRBD2|15|once|TRBV13
CASSLGLAGSREQYF
TGTGCCAGCAGCTTAGGACTAGCGGGGTCACGCGAGCAGTACTTC
>TRBJ2-1|-|13|-|TRBV11-3
CASSLIWRNEQFF
TGTGCCAGCAGCTTAATCTGGAGAAATGAGCAGTTCTTC
>TRBJ2-5|-|15|-|TRBV11-2
CASSLRLSKQETQYF
TGTGCCAGCAGCTTAAGACTCTCGAAGCAAGAGACCCAGTACTTC
>TRBJ1-2|-|13|-|TRBV5-6
CASSLARGDGYTF
TGTGCCAGCAGCTTGGCCAGGGGAGATGGCTACACCTTC
>TRBJ2-4|-|15|-|TRBV18
CASSPYGRQRNIQYF
TGTGCCAGCTCACCATATGGGCGGCAGAGAAACATTCAGTACTTC
>TRBJ2-1|-|12|-|TRBV5-6
CASSLSQYEQFF
TGTGCCAGCAGCTTGAGCCAATATGAGCAGTTCTTC
>TRBJ2-1|TRBD2|17|-|TRBV19
CASSIDRGGSSYNEQFF
TGTGCCAGTAGTATAGACCGCGGCGGGAGCTCCTACAATGAGCAGTTCTTC
>TRBJ1-2|-|15|-|TRBV5-6
CASSTGTIYNYGYTF
TGTGCCAGCAGTACCGGGACAATTTATAACTATGGCTACACCTTC
>TRBJ2-5|-|13|-|TRBV6-2/TRBV6-3
CASSYKGGETQYF
TGTGCCAGCAGTTACAAGGGGGGGGAGACCCAGTACTTC
>TRBJ1-2|-|13|large|TRBV9
CASSVDPSYGYTF
TGTGCCAGCAGCGTTGACCCCTCCTATGGCTACACCTTC
>TRBJ2-5|TRBD2|15|-|TRBV7-2
CASSLGRGDRETQYF
TGTGCCAGCAGCTTAGGGCGGGGGGATCGGGAGACCCAGTACTTC
>TRBJ1-5|TRBD1|15|-|TRBV6-6
CASNSGQGRIQPQHF
TGTGCCAGCAACTCGGGACAGGGAAGAATTCAGCCCCAGCATTTT
>TRBJ1-2|-|15|-|TRBV7-9
CASSLGSGVNYGYTF
TGTGCCAGCAGCTTAGGCTCAGGGGTTAACTATGGCTACACCTTC
>TRBJ1-1|-|14|few|TRBV5-4
CASSRGKKDTEAFF
TGTGCCAGCAGCCGGGGTAAGAAAGACACTGAAGCTTTCTTT
>TRBJ2-2|-|11|-|TRBV20-1
CSAKGQKELFF
TGCAGTGCTAAGGGACAAAAAGAGCTGTTTTTT